This T cell receptor (beta chain) was profiled in a study of T cells in tuberculosis. Study information: This South African cohort compared adolescents with or without latent tuberculosis against adults with active tuberculosis. Points from the study as a whole: Using the GMM-specific repertoire gave around 90% accuracy versus roughly 68% with motifs. Samples were chosen by availability of cryopreserved specimens.

CDR1 KGHSH and CDR2 LQKENI come from the germline V gene. Between the trimmed V and J ends, which lost 2 bases and 1 base, there was a span of 14 bases. The CDR3 is made up of 17 amino acids. Comments on this clone: The antigen is undetermined.

Patients were newly diagnosed, HIV-seronegative, and aged 18 or older. Generated by immunoSEQ multiplex PCR, the TCRdb table keeps only in-frame clones and is missing some. The sample contains 6,500 to 8,000 clones, 95% of which appear only once. The sequenced sample consisted of PBMCs. The receptor's source is an adult with tuberculosis. The chain joins TRBV18 to TRBJ2-2; tentative D call: TRBD1 (5 bases). CDR3 sequence (DNA): TGTGCCAGCTCACCAAGACTCAGGACAAGGAACACCGGGGAGCTGTTTTTT. Its translation: CASSPRLRTRNTGELFF.